One sample yielded the 27 T cell receptor beta chains listed below, sequenced in a study of cytotoxic CD8 clonotypes in ibrutinib-treated CLL. The repertoire was sequenced with immunoSEQ multiplex PCR; TCRdb's copy has only in-frame clones and lacks some. The table records around 160,000 clones, over 65% of them present only once. This material consisted of PBMCs, taken after 12 months of ibrutinib treatment. The receptors stem from a human donor with chronic lymphocytic leukemia.

The chain carries TRBV30 and TRBJ1-2, with 7 bases identical to TRBD1. After removal of 5 bases from V and 4 bases from J, the junction contained 10 bases not matched to a gene. This CDR3 has 14 amino acids. Germline V gene sequence: CDR1 GTSNPN, CDR2 SVGIG (reference sequence). DNA of the CDR3: TGTGCCTGGGCAAGTGGACGACAGGGCTATGGCTACACCTTC. Protein: CAWASGRQGYGYTF.

Only a few counts were recorded for this clone. The gene calls are TRBV7-8 and TRBJ1-2; the D is unclear. CDR1 is SGHVS, CDR2 FQNEAQ, per germline. Trimming pared 5 bases from V and 7 bases from J, leaving 14 bases between. The CDR3 contains 13 residues. The CDR3 region is CASSPDRVRGYTF. In DNA form, the CDR3 reads TGTGCCAGCAGCCCAGACCGTGTTCGTGGCTACACCTTC.

This sequence joins TRBV9 and TRBJ2-7; the D is unclear. The length of the CDR3 is 15 residues. The V and J ends lost 3 bases and 1 base respectively, with 14 bases between them. Germline values: CDR1 SGDLS, CDR2 YYNGEE. The chain's CDR3 is CASSASTRNSYEQYF. In DNA, the CDR3 is TGTGCCAGCAGCGCCTCAACCAGAAATTCCTACGAGCAGTACTTC. Together with reference TRBV9 and TRBJ2-7, the CDR3 gives the full variable domain: DSGVTQTPKHLITATGQRVTLRCSPRSGDLSVYWYQQSLDQGLQFLIQYYNGEERAKGNILERFSAQQFPDLHSELNLSSLELGDSALYFCASSASTRNSYEQYFGPGTRLTVT.

This clone was counted at least ten times. The rearrangement uses TRBV10-3 and TRBJ2-2; no clear D gene. V lost 6 bases and J lost 1, with 9 bases in between. Germline V gene data show CDR1 as ENHRY and CDR2 as SYGVKD. The CDR3 sequence is 14 residues long. The CDR3 spells CAIREAGNTGELFF. CDR3 nucleotide sequence: TGTGCCATCAGAGAGGCAGGGAACACCGGGGAGCTGTTTTTT.

In the case of this clone: This sample also contains other DNA sequences that code for the same CDR3. CDR3 residues: CASSLGGYEQYF. The CDR3 DNA reads as TGTGCCAGCAGTTTAGGGGGCTACGAGCAGTACTTC. The V gene is TRBV28, the J gene TRBJ2-7, with D perhaps matching TRBD1 or TRBD2 (5 bases each). V was pared by 2 bases and J by 3 bases, with 5 bases between. Per the germline V gene, CDR1 is MDHEN and CDR2 is SYDVKM. This CDR3 region has 12 residues.

The chain joins TRBV7-3 to TRBJ1-1; D may be TRBD1 (6 bases). Germline assignment: CDR1 SGHTA and CDR2 FQGTGA. Trimming took off 2 bases at V and 7 bases at J, with 14 bases between the two ends. There are 14 residues in the CDR3. CDR3 nucleotide sequence: TGTGCCAGCAGCTTAGGCAGGGGAGGCGGTGAAGCTTTCTTT. Translation gives CASSLGRGGGEAFF.

The genes are TRBV18 and TRBJ2-4; no definite D call. Trimming took 4 bases from V and 0 from J, leaving 16 bases between them. CDR3 size: 17 residues. Germline-derived CDR1 and CDR2 are KGHSH and LQKENI. This chain's CDR3 is CASSQGLGRLAKNIQYF. As DNA, the CDR3 is TGTGCCAGCTCACAGGGTTTAGGAAGACTAGCCAAAAACATTCAGTACTTC.

This clone was observed a single time. The V gene is TRBV28, the J gene TRBJ1-4; 8 nucleotides agree with TRBD1. The CDR3 is 16 residues long. Germline V gene lookup returns CDR1 MDHEN and CDR2 SYDVKM. After removal of 5 bases from V and 10 bases from J, the junction contained 15 bases not matched to a gene. DNA for the CDR3: TGTGCCAGCAGTGTCCAGGGGGCAAGGGGGCCCGCAAAACTGTTTTTT. This translates into CASSVQGARGPAKLFF.

This clone was observed a single time. This chain connects TRBV13 to TRBJ1-1; tentative D call: TRBD1 (5 bases). This CDR3 has 17 residues. Germline V gene data show CDR1 as PRHDT and CDR2 as FYEKMQ (reference sequence). Trimming pared 1 base from V and 0 bases from J, leaving 15 bases between. CDR3 DNA sequence: TGTGCCAGCAGCTTAGCCGGTCGGCTCAGGGTGAACACTGAAGCTTTCTTT. It translates to CASSLAGRLRVNTEAFF.

The J gene is TRBJ1-6, the V gene TRBV28; D is possibly TRBD1 (5 bases). Germline CDR1 and CDR2: MDHEN and SYDVKM. V lost 8 bases, J lost 9 bases, and 17 bases lay in between. This CDR3 is built from 14 residues. Written as DNA, the CDR3 is TGTGCCAGCCAAACGGCTGGGGGGGGTTCACCCCTCCACTTT. Protein sequence: CASQTAGGGSPLHF. The full variable domain, with the rest looked up from reference TRBV28 and TRBJ1-6, is DVKVTQSSRYLVKRTGEKVFLECVQDMDHENMFWYRQDPGLGLRLIYFSYDVKMKEKGDIPEGYSVSREKKERFSLILESASTNQTSMYLCASQTAGGGSPLHFGNGTRLTVT.

The chain is built from TRBV29-1 and TRBJ2-5, with 8 bases lining up with TRBD1. The CDR3 is made up of 13 amino acids. The J segment lost 5 bases and the V segment lost 7 bases, leaving 9 bases of the junction unmatched. The V gene's germline CDR1 is SQVTM and CDR2 ANQGSEA. CDR3 coding DNA: TGCAGCGGTACGACAGGGGTCGGGGAGACCCAGTACTTC. This encodes CSGTTGVGETQYF.

This sequence joins TRBV18 and TRBJ2-1; D may be TRBD1 or TRBD2 (5 bases each). Trimming removed 8 bases from V and 9 bases from J, with 14 bases in between. CDR1 and CDR2 from the germline V gene are KGHSH and LQKENI. The CDR3 runs 12 residues. CDR3 DNA: TGTGCCAGCCGGGGACCAGATCTTGAGCAGTTCTTC. Translated, it gives CASRGPDLEQFF.

This chain joins TRBV19 and TRBJ1-2; 8 nucleotides match TRBD1. V trimming: 6 bases; J trimming: 6 bases; junction bases outside the gene matches: 6. The CDR3 length is 13 residues. The germline CDR1 and CDR2 sequences are LNHDA and SQIVND (reference sequence). The CDR3 sequence is CASSRGRSDGYTF. The DNA for the CDR3 is TGTGCCAGTAGCAGGGGGCGTTCCGATGGCTACACCTTC.

The chain has TRBV6-1 and TRBJ1-1; D ambiguous. Germline lookup yields CDR1 MNHNS and CDR2 SASEGT. V was clipped by 6 bases and J by 0 bases, with 5 bases between them. The CDR3 has 12 residues. The CDR3 sequence is CASRWMNTEAFF. The CDR3, as DNA: TGTGCCAGCAGATGGATGAACACTGAAGCTTTCTTT.

The J gene is TRBJ1-5, the V gene TRBV15; D remains ambiguous. This CDR3 spans 15 amino acids. V lost 3 bases and J 6 bases, leaving 15 bases between the germline ends. CDR1 LNHNV and CDR2 YYDKDF come from the germline V gene (reference sequence). CDR3 bases: TGTGCCACCAGCAGGGGAGGTACGCCGGTTCAGCCCCAGCATTTT. Amino acids: CATSRGGTPVQPQHF. Filled out from reference TRBV15 and TRBJ1-5, the complete variable domain reads DAMVIQNPRYQVTQFGKPVTLSCSQTLNHNVMYWYQQKSSQAPKLLFHYYDKDFNNEADTPDNFQSRRPNTSFCFLDIRSPGLGDTAMYLCATSRGGTPVQPQHFGDGTRLSIL.

The V call is TRBV2, the J call TRBJ2-7, with 9 nucleotides matching TRBD1. After removal of 8 bases from V and 3 bases from J, the junction contained 2 bases not matched to a gene. Germline CDR1 is SNHLY and CDR2 is FYNNEI. The CDR3 has 12 amino acids. In DNA form, the CDR3 reads TGTGCCAGCCTGGGACAGGGCTACGAGCAGTACTTC. It encodes CASLGQGYEQYF.

The gene calls are TRBV6-6 and TRBJ2-1; no clear D. This CDR3 is built from 12 residues. V shed 6 bases and J shed 4 bases, with 7 bases lying between them. Per germline, CDR1 MNHNY and CDR2 SVGAGI (reference sequence). This CDR3 reads CASSRGYNEQFF. The CDR3 nucleotides are TGTGCCAGCAGCCGTGGATACAATGAGCAGTTCTTC.

The V call is TRBV7-3, the J call TRBJ1-1; 8 bases align to TRBD1. Germline V lookup: CDR1 SGHTA, CDR2 FQGTGA. The CDR3 has 15 residues. V lost 5 bases to trimming and J lost 2 bases; unmatched junction nucleotides: 7. CDR3 in amino acids: CASSRDRGINTEAFF. The CDR3 DNA is TGTGCCAGCAGCCGAGACAGGGGAATTAACACTGAAGCTTTCTTT.

This chain uses TRBV2 with TRBJ2-1, with TRBD2 identical over 15 bases. V lost 4 bases, J lost 4 bases, and 2 bases stayed unmatched. The germline gives CDR1 SNHLY, CDR2 FYNNEI. The CDR3 has 16 amino acids. The CDR3 sequence: CASSGTSGRGYNEQFF. In DNA, the CDR3 is TGTGCCAGCAGTGGGACTAGCGGGAGGGGTTACAATGAGCAGTTCTTC.

The chain joins TRBV4-2 to TRBJ1-2; 7 bases are a match to TRBD1. Germline-derived CDR1 and CDR2 are LGHNA and YNFKEQ. After removal of 8 bases from V and 1 base from J, the junction contained 13 bases not matched to a gene. The CDR3 contains 16 residues. The CDR3 coding sequence is TGTGCCAGCGGAGACGGGGGACAGAGAGTTAACTATGGCTACACCTTC. Amino acid sequence: CASGDGGQRVNYGYTF.

V usage is TRBV19 and J usage is TRBJ1-2, with TRBD1 matching over 11 bases. Trimming removed 3 bases from V and 3 bases from J; junction bases left unmatched: 6. There are 16 residues in the CDR3. CDR1 is LNHDA and CDR2 is SQIVND in the germline V gene (reference sequence). CDR3 amino acids: CASSIGGTGGDYGYTF. CDR3 in DNA: TGTGCCAGTAGTATTGGGGGGACAGGGGGAGACTATGGCTACACCTTC.

This clone turned up a few times. This chain connects TRBV10-3 to TRBJ2-6, with a tentative D call TRBD2 (5 bases). There are 17 residues in the CDR3. The germline gives CDR1 ENHRY, CDR2 SYGVKD. The ends were cut back, 6 bases at V and 3 bases at J, with 18 bases in the middle. CDR3 amino acids: CAISSGPKGVGANVLTF. DNA for the CDR3: TGTGCCATCAGCAGCGGTCCCAAGGGCGTTGGGGCCAACGTCCTGACTTTC.

The V and J genes are TRBV5-6 and TRBJ2-1; maybe TRBD1 (6 bases). The CDR3 sequence is 17 residues long. Germline V CDR1 and CDR2: SGHDT, YYEEEE. The germline V and J ends were trimmed by 4 bases and 2 bases, with 19 bases remaining between them. The CDR3 here is CASSLGPGQGTYNEQFF. The DNA of the CDR3 is TGTGCCAGCAGCCTAGGCCCCGGGCAGGGGACCTACAATGAGCAGTTCTTC.

V and J are TRBV6-1 and TRBJ1-2; tentatively, D is TRBD1 (5 bases). V gave up 3 bases and J gave up 0 bases, with 17 bases separating them. The CDR3 is 17 amino acids. Germline V gives CDR1 MNHNS, CDR2 SASEGT. The CDR3 DNA sequence: TGTGCCAGCAGTGATCCTGGTGACAGCTACCCTAACTATGGCTACACCTTC. Translating gives CASSDPGDSYPNYGYTF.

This clone was detected only a few times. The chain carries TRBV4-1 and TRBJ1-1, with TRBD1 as a possible D gene (6 bases). The V gene lost 3 bases and the J gene lost 0 bases, with 11 bases spanning the gap. Looked up from germline, CDR1 is MGHRA and CDR2 is YSYEKL. The CDR3 extends over 15 amino acids. CDR3 sequence (DNA): TGCGCCAGCAGCCAGGCAGGGGAGTTGAACACTGAAGCTTTCTTT. Residues: CASSQAGELNTEAFF.

The gene calls are TRBV7-6 and TRBJ2-5, with D possibly TRBD1 on 6 matching bases. This CDR3 comprises 14 residues. Germline V gives CDR1 SGHVS, CDR2 FNYEAQ. V lost 5 bases to trimming and J lost 2 bases, with 12 bases between them. The CDR3 loop reads CASSPGDTQETQYF. Here the CDR3 DNA reads TGTGCCAGCAGCCCAGGGGACACTCAAGAGACCCAGTACTTC.

The genes are TRBV6-1 and TRBJ2-1, with a weak D call TRBD1 (6 bases). This CDR3 region has 15 residues. Germline V gene sequence: CDR1 MNHNS, CDR2 SASEGT. V was cut by 2 bases and J by 2 bases, with 10 bases left in between. CDR3 protein: CASSELQGPYNEQFF. CDR3 DNA: TGTGCCAGCAGTGAACTACAGGGCCCCTACAATGAGCAGTTCTTC.